These T cell receptor beta chains were read from a single sample in a study of blood T cell repertoires in COVID-19. Sequencing used immunoSEQ multiplex PCR; TCRdb keeps in-frame clones, though not all of them. The sample shows tens of thousands of clones, approximately 70% of them seen only once. Sequencing was performed on peripheral blood. These receptors originate from a woman aged 70 to 79 with acute or convalescent COVID-19. Each CDR3 is given with its conserved first and last residue. A D gene is named only where the DNA matches it firmly. Size values are once, few and many counts, or a class for expanded clones, and some rows have none.

. | TRBJ1-5 | TRBV6-1 | 13 | . | TGTGCCAGCAGTGATCAAAGCAATCAGCCCCAGCATTTT | CASSDQSNQPQHF
TRBD1 | TRBJ2-2 | TRBV29-1 | 15 | . | TGCAGCGTTGAAATAGTCTCAGGGGGCGGCGGGGAGCTGTTTTTT | CSVEIVSGGGGELFF
. | TRBJ2-3 | TRBV11-2 | 14 | . | TGTGCCAGCAGCCCAAACTACTACACAGATACGCAGTATTTT | CASSPNYYTDTQYF
TRBD1 | TRBJ2-5 | TRBV3-1/TRBV3-2 | 16 | . | TGTGCCAGCAGCCCAGGGGCCGGGACAGGGTCAGAGACCCAGTACTTC | CASSPGAGTGSETQYF
TRBD1 | TRBJ2-3 | TRBV3-1/TRBV3-2 | 15 | few | TGTGCCAGCAGCCGCTTCGAAGGACAGGGGGCACCGCAGTATTTT | CASSRFEGQGAPQYF
TRBD2 | TRBJ2-1 | TRBV20-1 | 13 | medium-sized | TGCAGTGCTAGTAGCGGGGGGTACAATGAGCAGTTCTTC | CSASSGGYNEQFF
. | TRBJ2-7 | TRBV6-2/TRBV6-3 | 15 | . | TGTGCCAGCAGTTACTTCAGGGGCGATTCCTACGAGCAGTACTTC | CASSYFRGDSYEQYF
. | TRBJ1-2 | TRBV5-1 | 16 | . | TGCGCCAGCAGCCGGGAGGGCAGGGCGAACTCTTTAGGCTACACCTTC | CASSREGRANSLGYTF
. | TRBJ2-2 | TRBV21-1 | 18 | . | TGTGCCAGCAGCAAAGCGCTCTTCGAGCGGGAGGGGTATGGGGAGCTGTTTTTT | CASSKALFEREGYGELFF
. | TRBJ2-7 | TRBV7-6 | 15 | . | TGTGCCAGCAGCTTAGAGGCGGTCCCATCTGTCGAGCAGTACTTC | CASSLEAVPSVEQYF
TRBD2 | TRBJ2-3 | TRBV4-1 | 20 | . | TGCGCCAGCAGCCTGTTTCCCGGACTAGCGGGGGGGCGGGGCACAGATACGCAGTATTTT | CASSLFPGLAGGRGTDTQYF
TRBD1 | TRBJ1-1 | TRBV5-1 | 14 | once | TGCGCCAGCAGCCCACAGGGGGCTGACACTGAAGCTTTCTTT | CASSPQGADTEAFF
. | TRBJ1-2 | TRBV28 | 12 | once | TGTGCCAGCACTACGGGCCGCGGGGGCTACACCTTC | CASTTGRGGYTF
. | TRBJ1-2 | TRBV6-1 | 15 | . | TGTGCCAGCAGTGAAGCGTGGGAGTCCGTAGGGGGCTACACCTTC | CASSEAWESVGGYTF
TRBD1 | TRBJ2-7 | TRBV6-5 | 15 | . | TGTGCCAGCAGTTACTCGGGACAGAGGGGCTCCGAGCAGTACTTC | CASSYSGQRGSEQYF
. | TRBJ1-4 | TRBV7-9 | 15 | . | TGTGCCAGCAGCCTTGACGGGATGTCTAATGAAAAACTGTTTTTT | CASSLDGMSNEKLFF
TRBD1 | TRBJ1-1 | TRBV11-2 | 15 | . | TGTGCCAGCAGCTTAGCCCCGGGACAGGGGTTCGCAGCTTTCTTT | CASSLAPGQGFAAFF
TRBD2 | TRBJ2-7 | TRBV3-1/TRBV3-2 | 14 | . | TGTGCCAGCAGCTCCACTAGCGGATCCTACGAGCAGTACTTC | CASSSTSGSYEQYF
TRBD2 | TRBJ2-7 | TRBV2 | 15 | once | TGTGCCAGCAACGAAGGGGGAGCGGGAGGAGTCAGGCAGTACTTC | CASNEGGAGGVRQYF
. | TRBJ2-5 | TRBV3-1/TRBV3-2 | 15 | . | TGTGCCAGCAGCCAAGGGTGGGGGCTTCAAGAGACCCAGTACTTC | CASSQGWGLQETQYF
. | TRBJ1-6 | TRBV4-3 | 13 | . | TGCGCCAGCAGCCAAACAGGAAATTCACCCCTCCACTTT | CASSQTGNSPLHF
. | TRBJ2-7 | TRBV5-8 | 14 | . | TGTGCCAGCAAAGTAACGCGAACGGCCTACGAGCAGTACTTC | CASKVTRTAYEQYF
. | TRBJ1-1 | TRBV6-5 | 12 | . | TGTGCCAGCAGTACGCGGACAGATGAAGCTTTCTTT | CASSTRTDEAFF
. | TRBJ2-7 | TRBV3-1/TRBV3-2 | 14 | . | TGTGCCAGCAGCCAAGACGGGTTATTAGACGAGCAGTACTTC | CASSQDGLLDEQYF
TRBD1 | TRBJ1-6 | TRBV19 | 14 | . | TGTGCCAGTAGCACGGGACAGGGAAATTCACCCCTCCACTTT | CASSTGQGNSPLHF
. | TRBJ2-1 | TRBV6-6 | 15 | . | TGTGCCAGCAAATCATATACGAGCTCCTACAATGAGCAGTTCTTC | CASKSYTSSYNEQFF
TRBD1 | TRBJ1-5 | TRBV20-1 | 15 | . | TGCAGTGCTAGTAACCCGGGACAGAGGGATCAGCCCCAGCATTTT | CSASNPGQRDQPQHF
TRBD1 | TRBJ2-7 | TRBV4-2 | 16 | . | TGTGCCAGCAGCCAAGATTCTAGACAGGGGGCTTTCGAGCAGTACTTC | CASSQDSRQGAFEQYF
. | TRBJ2-7 | TRBV6-5 | 15 | . | TGTGCCAGCAGCGACGGGACACTTCCTTTTTACGAGCAGTACTTC | CASSDGTLPFYEQYF
. | TRBJ1-3 | TRBV18 | 17 | . | TGTGCCAGCTCACCACTAGCCAAGATAAGGACTGGAAACACCATATATTTT | CASSPLAKIRTGNTIYF
. | TRBJ1-1 | TRBV10-3 | 13 | . | TGTGCCATCCAAGTTTCGCCAGGGACTGAAGCTTTCTTT | CAIQVSPGTEAFF
TRBD1 | TRBJ2-7 | TRBV7-2 | 14 | . | TGTGCCAGCAGCCAAGGGACAGGTTTTTCCGAGCAGTACTTC | CASSQGTGFSEQYF
TRBD1 | TRBJ2-5 | TRBV7-2 | 17 | . | TGTGCCAGCAGCTTAAGTTTTAGGGGGACAGGACAAGAGACCCAGTACTTC | CASSLSFRGTGQETQYF
. | TRBJ2-1 | TRBV5-1 | 15 | . | TGCGCCAGCAGCTTGGCCCGGGGGGCCCTCGATGAGCAGTTCTTC | CASSLARGALDEQFF
TRBD2 | TRBJ2-1 | TRBV2 | 15 | few | TGTGCCAGCAGTACCAGACTAGCGGGGGTGAATGAGCAGTTCTTC | CASSTRLAGVNEQFF
TRBD2 | TRBJ2-7 | TRBV3-1/TRBV3-2 | 18 | . | TGTGCCAGCAGCCAACCTGGGACTAGCGGGGGGGTTTCCTACGAGCAGTACTTC | CASSQPGTSGGVSYEQYF
. | TRBJ2-7 | TRBV11-3 | 15 | . | TGTGCCAGCAGCTTAGATCCTTATCCCTCCTACGAGCAGTACTTC | CASSLDPYPSYEQYF
TRBD2 | TRBJ2-1 | TRBV10-3 | 14 | . | TGTGCCACAGGGACTAGCGCGGATAACAATGAGCAGTTCTTC | CATGTSADNNEQFF
. | TRBJ1-2 | TRBV27 | 15 | many | TGTGCCAGCATGGGTTTACAGGGACTATTTTATGGCTACACCTTC | CASMGLQGLFYGYTF
. | TRBJ2-3 | TRBV18 | 16 | . | TGTGCCAGCTCCCCCTTGAACAGGGTTCCGGCGGATACGCAGTATTTT | CASSPLNRVPADTQYF
. | TRBJ2-3 | TRBV19 | 11 | . | TGTGCCAGTAGGGTCGGGGATACGCAGTATTTT | CASRVGDTQYF
. | TRBJ1-2 | TRBV7-3 | 13 | few | TGTGCCAGCAGCTTATCGGGAACAGATGGCTACACCTTC | CASSLSGTDGYTF
. | TRBJ2-3 | TRBV4-1 | 17 | . | TGCGCCAGCAGCCAGGGGGTGAGCGCGGGGGCAACAGATACGCAGTATTTT | CASSQGVSAGATDTQYF
TRBD2 | TRBJ2-5 | TRBV24-1 | 13 | . | TGTGCCACCAACCTAGCGGGACAAGAGACCCAGTACTTC | CATNLAGQETQYF
TRBD1 | TRBJ1-5 | TRBV30 | 13 | few | TGTGCCTGGAGTACCACAGGGGGACAGCCCCAGCATTTT | CAWSTTGGQPQHF
. | TRBJ2-3 | TRBV6-4 | 16 | . | TGTGCCAGCACCCCTGTGGTGTTCGGGTGCACAGATACGCAGTATTTT | CASTPVVFGCTDTQYF
TRBD1 | TRBJ2-7 | TRBV19 | 15 | . | TGTGCCAGTAGTATCGGAGGACAGGGTCCCTACGAGCAGTACTTC | CASSIGGQGPYEQYF
TRBD2 | TRBJ2-7 | TRBV25-1 | 16 | . | TGTGCCAGCAGTGAATGGAATGGGACTAGCCCATCCGAGCAGTACTTC | CASSEWNGTSPSEQYF
. | TRBJ2-7 | TRBV6-2/TRBV6-3 | 12 | . | TGTGCCAGCAGCCCACAGGGTTACGAGCAGTACTTC | CASSPQGYEQYF
. | TRBJ2-5 | TRBV5-1 | 14 | . | TGCGCCAGCAGCTTGCAACTGTCTAAAGAGACCCAGTACTTC | CASSLQLSKETQYF
. | TRBJ1-4 | TRBV15 | 15 | . | TGTGCCACCAGCCCTCAGACAGATCAGAATGAAAAACTGTTTTTT | CATSPQTDQNEKLFF
TRBD1 | TRBJ1-5 | TRBV6-5 | 13 | . | TGTGCCAGCAGTTACGACAGGGAACAGCCCCAGCATTTT | CASSYDREQPQHF
. | TRBJ2-7 | TRBV29-1 | 12 | few | TGCAGCGTGCGCGCGGCACCCTACGAGCAGTACTTC | CSVRAAPYEQYF
. | TRBJ2-7 | TRBV5-6 | 15 | . | TGTGCCAGCAGCTTGGCTCCGTACCCCTCGGACGAGCAGTACTTC | CASSLAPYPSDEQYF
. | TRBJ1-6 | TRBV2 | 15 | . | TGTGCCAGCAGGGAGCGGTACAGATCCAATTCACCCCTCCACTTT | CASRERYRSNSPLHF
TRBD2 | TRBJ2-5 | TRBV4-2 | 11 | once | TGTGCCAGCGGGGGGGATGAGACCCAGTACTTC | CASGGDETQYF